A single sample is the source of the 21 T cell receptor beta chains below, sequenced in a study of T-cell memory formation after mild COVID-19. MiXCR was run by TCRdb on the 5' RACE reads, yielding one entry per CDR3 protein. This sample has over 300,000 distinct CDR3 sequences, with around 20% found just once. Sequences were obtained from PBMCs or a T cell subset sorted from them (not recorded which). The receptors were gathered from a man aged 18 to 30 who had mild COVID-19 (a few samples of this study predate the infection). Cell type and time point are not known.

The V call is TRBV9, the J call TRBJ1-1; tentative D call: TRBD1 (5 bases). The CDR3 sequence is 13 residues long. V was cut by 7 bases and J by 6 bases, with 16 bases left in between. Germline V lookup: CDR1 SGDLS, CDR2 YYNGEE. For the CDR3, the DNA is TGTGCCAGCGCTAACACCCGGGGGGCTGAAGCTTTCTTT. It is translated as CASANTRGAEAFF. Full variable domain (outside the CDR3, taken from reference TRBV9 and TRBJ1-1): DSGVTQTPKHLITATGQRVTLRCSPRSGDLSVYWYQQSLDQGLQFLIQYYNGEERAKGNILERFSAQQFPDLHSELNLSSLELGDSALYFCASANTRGAEAFFGQGTRLTVV.

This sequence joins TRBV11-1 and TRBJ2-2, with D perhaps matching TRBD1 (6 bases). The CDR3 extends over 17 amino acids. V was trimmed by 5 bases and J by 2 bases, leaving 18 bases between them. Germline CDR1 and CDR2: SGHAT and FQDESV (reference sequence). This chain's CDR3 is CASSLGRGMVNTGELFF. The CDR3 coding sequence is TGTGCCAGCAGCCTCGGCAGGGGAATGGTAAACACCGGGGAGCTGTTTTTT.

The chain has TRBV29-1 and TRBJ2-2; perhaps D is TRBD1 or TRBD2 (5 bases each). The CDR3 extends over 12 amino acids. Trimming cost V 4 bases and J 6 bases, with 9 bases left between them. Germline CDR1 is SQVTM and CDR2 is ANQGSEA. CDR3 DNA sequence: TGCAGCGTTGTTGGGACGGCCGGGGAGCTGTTTTTT. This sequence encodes CSVVGTAGELFF.

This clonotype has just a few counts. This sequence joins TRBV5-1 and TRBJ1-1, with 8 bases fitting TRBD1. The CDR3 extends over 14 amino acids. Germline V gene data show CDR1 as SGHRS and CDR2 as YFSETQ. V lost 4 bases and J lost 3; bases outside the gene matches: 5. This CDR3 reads CASSRDRGYTEAFF. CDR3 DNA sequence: TGCGCCAGCAGCAGAGACAGGGGTTACACTGAAGCTTTCTTT.

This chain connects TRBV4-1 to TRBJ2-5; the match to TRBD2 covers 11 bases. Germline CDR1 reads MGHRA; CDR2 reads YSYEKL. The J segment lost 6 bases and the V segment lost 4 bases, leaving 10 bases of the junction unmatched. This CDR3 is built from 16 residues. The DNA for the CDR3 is TGCGCCAGCAGCCCTCTGGTAGCGGGGGGGCGGCAGACCCAGTACTTC. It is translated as CASSPLVAGGRQTQYF.

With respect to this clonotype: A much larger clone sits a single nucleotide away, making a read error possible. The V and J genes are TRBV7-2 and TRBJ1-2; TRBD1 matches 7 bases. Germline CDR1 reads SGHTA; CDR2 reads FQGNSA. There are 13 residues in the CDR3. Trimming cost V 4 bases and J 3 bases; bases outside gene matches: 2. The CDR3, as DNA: TGTGCCAGCAGCTCCGACAGGGACTATGGCTACACCTTC. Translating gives CASSSDRDYGYTF.

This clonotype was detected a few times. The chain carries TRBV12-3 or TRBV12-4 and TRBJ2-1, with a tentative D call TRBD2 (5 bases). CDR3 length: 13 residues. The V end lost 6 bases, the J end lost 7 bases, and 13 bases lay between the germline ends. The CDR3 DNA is TGTGCCAGCAGCCCTACCAGAGGGAATGAGCAGTTCTTC. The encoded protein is CASSPTRGNEQFF.

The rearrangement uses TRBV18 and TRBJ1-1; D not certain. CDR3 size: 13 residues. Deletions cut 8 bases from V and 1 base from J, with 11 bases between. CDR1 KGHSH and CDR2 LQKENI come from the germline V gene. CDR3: CASTGPSNTEAFF. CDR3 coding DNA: TGTGCCAGCACTGGACCGTCGAACACTGAAGCTTTCTTT.

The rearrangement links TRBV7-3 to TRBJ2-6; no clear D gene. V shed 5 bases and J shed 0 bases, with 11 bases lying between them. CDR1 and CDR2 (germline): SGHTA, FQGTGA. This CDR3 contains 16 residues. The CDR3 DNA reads TGTGCCAGCAGCCCCAATGGGGTCTCTGGGGCCAACGTCCTGACTTTC. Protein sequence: CASSPNGVSGANVLTF.

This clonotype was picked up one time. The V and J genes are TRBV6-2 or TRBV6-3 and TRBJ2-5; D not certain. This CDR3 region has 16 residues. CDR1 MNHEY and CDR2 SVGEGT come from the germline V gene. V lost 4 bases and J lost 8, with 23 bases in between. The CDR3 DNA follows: TGTGCCAGCAGTTTCCAGTGGACCCTTTTAAAAGGAACCCAGTACTTC. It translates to CASSFQWTLLKGTQYF.

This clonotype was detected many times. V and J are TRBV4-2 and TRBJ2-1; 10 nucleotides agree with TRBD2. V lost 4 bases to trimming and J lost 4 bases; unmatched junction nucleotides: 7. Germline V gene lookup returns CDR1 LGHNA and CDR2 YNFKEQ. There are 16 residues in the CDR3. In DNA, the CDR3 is TGTGCCAGCAGCCCAGGTAGCGGGGGGACTTACAATGAGCAGTTCTTC. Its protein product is CASSPGSGGTYNEQFF.

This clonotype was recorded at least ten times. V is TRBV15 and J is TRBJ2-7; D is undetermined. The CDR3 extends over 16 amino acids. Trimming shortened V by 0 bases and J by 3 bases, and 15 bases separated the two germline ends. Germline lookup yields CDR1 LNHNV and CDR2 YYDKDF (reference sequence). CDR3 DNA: TGTGCCACCAGCAGAGATCAGGCCAGCATCTACTACGAGCAGTACTTC. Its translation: CATSRDQASIYYEQYF.

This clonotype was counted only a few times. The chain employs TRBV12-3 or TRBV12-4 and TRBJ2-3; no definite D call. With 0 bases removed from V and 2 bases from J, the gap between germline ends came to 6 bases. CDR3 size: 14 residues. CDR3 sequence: CASSLAAATDTQYF. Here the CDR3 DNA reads TGTGCCAGCAGTTTAGCGGCGGCCACAGATACGCAGTATTTT.

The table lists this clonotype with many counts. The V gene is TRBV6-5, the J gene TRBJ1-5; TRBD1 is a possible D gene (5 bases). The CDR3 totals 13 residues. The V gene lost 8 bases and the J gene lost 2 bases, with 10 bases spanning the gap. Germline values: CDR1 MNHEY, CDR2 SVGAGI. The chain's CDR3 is CASQQGGNQPQHF. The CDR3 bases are TGTGCCAGCCAGCAGGGAGGCAATCAGCCCCAGCATTTT.

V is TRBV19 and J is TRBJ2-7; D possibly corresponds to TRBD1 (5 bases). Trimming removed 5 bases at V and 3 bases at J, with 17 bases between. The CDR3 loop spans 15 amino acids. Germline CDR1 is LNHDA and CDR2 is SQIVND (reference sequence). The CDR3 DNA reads TGTGCCAGTAGTGTATATCAGGGATTCAACTACGAGCAGTACTTC. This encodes CASSVYQGFNYEQYF.

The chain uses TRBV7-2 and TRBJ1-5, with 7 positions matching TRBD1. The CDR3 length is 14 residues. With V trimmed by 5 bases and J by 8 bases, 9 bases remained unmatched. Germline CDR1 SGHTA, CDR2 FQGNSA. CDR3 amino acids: CASSPVGRGEPQHF. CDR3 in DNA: TGTGCCAGCAGCCCCGTGGGCAGGGGGGAGCCCCAGCATTTT.

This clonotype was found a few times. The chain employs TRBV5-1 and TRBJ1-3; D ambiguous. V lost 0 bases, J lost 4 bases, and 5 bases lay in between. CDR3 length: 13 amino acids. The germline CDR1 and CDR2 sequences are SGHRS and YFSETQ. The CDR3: CASSLEAGNTIYF. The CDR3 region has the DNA TGCGCCAGCAGCTTGGAGGCGGGAAACACCATATATTTT.

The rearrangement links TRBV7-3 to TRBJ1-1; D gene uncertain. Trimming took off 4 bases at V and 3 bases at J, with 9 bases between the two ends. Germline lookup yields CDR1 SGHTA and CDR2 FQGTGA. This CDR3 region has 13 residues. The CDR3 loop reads CASSWTTDTEAFF. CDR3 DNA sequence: TGTGCCAGCAGCTGGACTACCGACACTGAAGCTTTCTTT.

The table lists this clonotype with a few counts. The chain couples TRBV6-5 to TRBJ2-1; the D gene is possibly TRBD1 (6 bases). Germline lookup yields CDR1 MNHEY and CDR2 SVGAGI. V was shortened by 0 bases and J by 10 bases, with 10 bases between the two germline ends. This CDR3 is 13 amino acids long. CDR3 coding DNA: TGTGCCAGCAGTTACTCGCGGACAGCGGAGCAGTTCTTC. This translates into CASSYSRTAEQFF.

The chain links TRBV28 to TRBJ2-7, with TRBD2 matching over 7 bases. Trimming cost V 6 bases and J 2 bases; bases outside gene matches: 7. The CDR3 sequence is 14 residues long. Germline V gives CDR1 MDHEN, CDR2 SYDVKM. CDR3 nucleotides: TGTGCCAGCAGCCCCGGGGGGTGGGCCTACGAGCAGTACGTC. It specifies CASSPGGWAYEQYV.

CDR3: CASSLVGPSGLGEQYF. CDR3 nucleotide sequence: TGTGCCAGCAGCTTAGTAGGACCGAGCGGCCTTGGGGAGCAGTACTTC. The rearrangement uses TRBV11-1 and TRBJ2-7, with a weak D call TRBD2 (5 bases). The CDR3 has 16 residues. From germline, CDR1 is SGHAT and CDR2 FQDESV (reference sequence). Trimming left V 1 base short and J 7 bases short, with 20 bases between.